Presented here are 8 T cell receptor beta chains from one specimen sequenced in a study of control samples from healthy donors and cancer patients. The assay was immunoSEQ multiplex PCR, and TCRdb's table has in-frame clones only and misses some. The data contain more than 95,000 clones, less than 90% of them singletons. The sequencing sample was made of blood. The receptors originated from a man between 18 and 35 years old in good health.

V usage is TRBV11-3 and J usage is TRBJ1-1, with D maybe TRBD1 (6 bases). The CDR3 consists of 12 residues. The V end was cut by 0 bases, the J end by 8 bases, with 7 bases between. Germline V gene lookup returns CDR1 SGHNT and CDR2 YENEEA. The CDR3 nucleotides read TGTGCCAGCAGCTTAGAAGGGGGGGAAGCTTTCTTT. Encoded protein: CASSLEGGEAFF.

The V and J genes are TRBV19 and TRBJ2-1; D remains unclear. The germline gives CDR1 LNHDA, CDR2 SQIVND (reference sequence). V was shortened by 5 bases and J by 0 bases, with 11 bases between the two germline ends. This CDR3 is 15 amino acids long. CDR3 region: CASSPDRSSYNEQFF. The CDR3 bases are TGTGCCAGTAGTCCGGACCGGAGCTCCTACAATGAGCAGTTCTTC.

This chain connects TRBV11-2 to TRBJ2-1; TRBD2 matches 7 bases. The germline V gene encodes CDR1 SGHAT and CDR2 FQNNGV. The CDR3 consists of 18 residues. Trimming cost V 0 bases and J 3 bases; bases outside gene matches: 11. CDR3 DNA sequence: TGTGCCAGCAGCTTAGAGTGGGAGGGCCTCGGTTTCTACAATGAGCAGTTCTTC. Protein: CASSLEWEGLGFYNEQFF. The full variable domain, completed using reference TRBV11-2 and TRBJ2-1, is EAGVAQSPRYKIIEKRQSVAFWCNPISGHATLYWYQQILGQGPKLLIQFQNNGVVDDSQLPKDRFSAERLKGVDSTLKIQPAKLEDSAVYLCASSLEWEGLGFYNEQFFGPGTRLTVL.

The rearrangement links TRBV21-1 to TRBJ2-7; no DNA check was done on the table's D call, TRBD2. TRBV21-1 is classified as a pseudogene. CDR3 size: 14 residues. CDR3: CASSLAGVRNEQYF. CDR3 nucleotide sequence: TGTGCCAGCAGTCTAGCGGGAGTCCGTAACGAGCAGTACTTC.

The rearrangement links TRBV28 to TRBJ1-1; perhaps TRBD1 as D (5 bases). Germline V lookup: CDR1 MDHEN, CDR2 SYDVKM. This CDR3 has 12 amino acids. Trimming took 3 bases from V and 7 from J, leaving 9 bases between them. In nucleotides, the CDR3 is TGTGCCAGCAGTTTGGACATTTTTGAAGCTTTCTTT. Its translation is CASSLDIFEAFF.

The count of this clone is one. The rearrangement uses TRBV7-2 and TRBJ2-5, with a weak D call TRBD2 (6 bases). Trimming left V 6 bases short and J 3 bases short, with 20 bases between. The CDR3 is made up of 16 amino acids. Germline V gene lookup returns CDR1 SGHTA and CDR2 FQGNSA. In nucleotides, the CDR3 is TGTGCCAGCAGGCGCCCGGGGGTGACCTCAAAAGAGACCCAGTACTTC. It translates to CASRRPGVTSKETQYF.

The CDR3 is CASGGTILNEKLFF. The CDR3 region has the DNA TGTGCCAGCGGGGGGACGATACTTAATGAAAAACTGTTTTTT. The genes are TRBV28 and TRBJ1-4; D may be TRBD1 (5 bases). V was cut by 8 bases and J by 4 bases, with 14 bases left in between. This CDR3 has 14 amino acids. The germline gives CDR1 MDHEN, CDR2 SYDVKM.

The chain carries TRBV30 and TRBJ1-1; D possibly corresponds to TRBD1 (5 bases). The CDR3 extends over 14 amino acids. V lost 0 bases and J lost 3, with 11 bases in between. Germline V gives CDR1 GTSNPN, CDR2 SVGIG (reference sequence). The CDR3: CAWSVGRADTEAFF. The CDR3 region has the DNA TGTGCCTGGAGTGTAGGCAGGGCGGACACTGAAGCTTTCTTT.